The entry that follows covers one T cell receptor beta chain sequence. What it binds is unknown. The CDR3 extends over 15 amino acids. The V gene lost 7 bases and the J gene lost 3 bases, with 20 bases spanning the gap. CDR1 and CDR2 (germline): SGHNT, YYREEE (reference sequence). Using immunoSEQ multiplex PCR, the repertoire was profiled, and TCRdb retains in-frame clones only, with some absent. The table lists roughly 86,000 clones, roughly 95% of them singletons, with 1.1% to 1.5% in the top ten. This entry comes from a study of human versus mouse CDR3 diversity and MHC coevolution. Findings and limits, study-wide: On average, humans showed more CDR3 deletions and insertions than mice.

The receptor was derived from a person aged 30 to 70 in good health. The sequenced material came from naive CD4+ T cells from blood. The subset here: CD45RO-negative CD62L-positive naive CD4 T cells. The chain carries TRBV5-4 and TRBJ2-7; the D gene is possibly TRBD2 (6 bases). CDR3 loop: CASHHAGTDYYEQYF. CDR3 nucleotide sequence: TGTGCCAGCCATCATGCCGGGACGGACTACTACGAGCAGTACTTC. Together with reference TRBV5-4 and TRBJ2-7, the CDR3 gives the full variable domain: ETGVTQSPTHLIKTRGQQVTLRCSSQSGHNTVSWYQQALGQGPQFIFQYYREEENGRGNFPPRFSGLQFPNYSSELNVNALELDDSALYLCASHHAGTDYYEQYFGPGTRLTVT.